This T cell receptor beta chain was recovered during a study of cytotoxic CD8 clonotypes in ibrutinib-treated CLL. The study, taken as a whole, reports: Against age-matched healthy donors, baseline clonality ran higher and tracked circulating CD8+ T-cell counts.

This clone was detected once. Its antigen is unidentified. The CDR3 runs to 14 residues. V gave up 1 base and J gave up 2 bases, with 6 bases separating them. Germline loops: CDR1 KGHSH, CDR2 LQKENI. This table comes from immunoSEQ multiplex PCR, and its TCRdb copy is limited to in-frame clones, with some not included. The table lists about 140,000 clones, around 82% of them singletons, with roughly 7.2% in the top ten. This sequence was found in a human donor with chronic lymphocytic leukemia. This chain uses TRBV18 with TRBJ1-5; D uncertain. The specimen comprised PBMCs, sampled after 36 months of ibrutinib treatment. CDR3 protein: CASSPQPGNQPQHF. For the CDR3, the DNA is TGTGCCAGCTCACCACAACCCGGCAATCAGCCCCAGCATTTT.